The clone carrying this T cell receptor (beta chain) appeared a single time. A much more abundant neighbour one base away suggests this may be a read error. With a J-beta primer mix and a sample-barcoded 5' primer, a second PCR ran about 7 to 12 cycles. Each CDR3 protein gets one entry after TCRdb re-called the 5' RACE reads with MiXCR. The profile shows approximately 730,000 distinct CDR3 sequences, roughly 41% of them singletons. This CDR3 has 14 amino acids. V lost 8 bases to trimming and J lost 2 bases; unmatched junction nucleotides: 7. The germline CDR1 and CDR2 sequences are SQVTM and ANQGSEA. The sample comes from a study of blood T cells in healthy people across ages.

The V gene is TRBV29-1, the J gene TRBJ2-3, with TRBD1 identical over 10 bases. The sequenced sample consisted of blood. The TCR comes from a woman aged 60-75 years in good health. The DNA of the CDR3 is TGCAGCCTCAGTGGGACAGGGGCCACAGATACGCAGTATTTT. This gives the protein CSLSGTGATDTQYF.